The source of this T cell receptor (beta chain) is a study of T cell responses to AZD1222 COVID-19 vaccine. The CDR3 adds up to 12 amino acids, both ends counted. Germline CDR1 and CDR2: MNHNY and SVGAGI (reference sequence). In the case of this clone: It is likely a read error, because the conserved phenylalanine at the end of the CDR3 is missing. The limits of the CDR3 on the DNA are not certain, so only TCRdb's listed CDR3 is given.

Sequenced by immunoSEQ multiplex PCR; TCRdb stores in-frame clones only, minus some. The repertoire has 150,000 to 200,000 clones, about 92% of them found once; the top ten carry over 0.8%. The V and J genes are TRBV6-6 and TRBJ1-1; the listed D gene, TRBD1, was not tested against the DNA. The origin of this receptor is an adult in good health. This material consisted of peripheral blood, taken on day 0 of AZD1222 vaccination. CDR3: CASTDQGIFSFG.